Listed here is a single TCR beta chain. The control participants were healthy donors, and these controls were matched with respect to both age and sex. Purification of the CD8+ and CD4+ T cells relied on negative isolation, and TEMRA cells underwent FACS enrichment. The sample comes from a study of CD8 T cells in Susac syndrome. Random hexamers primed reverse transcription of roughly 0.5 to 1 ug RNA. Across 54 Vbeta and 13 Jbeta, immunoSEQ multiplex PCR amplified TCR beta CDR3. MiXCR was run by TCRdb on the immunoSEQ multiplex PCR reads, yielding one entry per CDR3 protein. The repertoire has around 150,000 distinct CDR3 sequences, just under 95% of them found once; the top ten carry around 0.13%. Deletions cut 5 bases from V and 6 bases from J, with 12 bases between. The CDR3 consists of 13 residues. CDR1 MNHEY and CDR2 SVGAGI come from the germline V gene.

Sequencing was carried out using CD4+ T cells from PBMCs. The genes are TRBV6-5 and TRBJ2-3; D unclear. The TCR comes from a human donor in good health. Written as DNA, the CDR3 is TGTGCCAGCAGTCAAACTCATTGGGATACGCAGTATTTT. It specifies CASSQTHWDTQYF.